The 8 T cell receptor beta chains listed next were all sequenced from one sample in a study of cytomegalovirus exposure and HLA in healthy donors. The method was immunoSEQ multiplex PCR; TCRdb's version includes in-frame clones alone and lacks a portion of them. The sample yields about 64,000 clones, roughly 94% seen once. Sample: PBMCs. Source of these receptors: a woman aged 18-29 years in good health and CMV-seronegative.

The chain employs TRBV29-1 and TRBJ1-3; D is uncertain. In germline, CDR1 is SQVTM, CDR2 ANQGSEA. This CDR3 is 15 amino acids long. V gave up 4 bases and J gave up 1 base, with 14 bases separating them. Here the CDR3 reads CSVVGGGKSGNTIYF. CDR3 in DNA: TGCAGCGTTGTAGGTGGAGGGAAGTCTGGAAACACCATATATTTT.

The chain recombines TRBV25-1 with TRBJ1-1; 7 bases are a match to TRBD1. V lost 2 bases and J lost 8; bases outside the gene matches: 5. This CDR3 spans 13 amino acids. Germline CDR1 MGHDK, CDR2 SYGVNS. CDR3 in amino acids: CASSEQGDREAFF. CDR3 in DNA: TGTGCCAGCAGTGAACAGGGGGATCGGGAAGCTTTCTTT.

The genes are TRBV11-2 and TRBJ1-6; perhaps TRBD1 as D (5 bases). The germline V and J ends were trimmed by 5 bases and 4 bases, with 12 bases remaining between them. Per the germline V gene, CDR1 is SGHAT and CDR2 is FQNNGV. This CDR3 region has 15 residues. CDR3 protein: CASSPRRGYNSPLHF. CDR3 nucleotide sequence: TGTGCCAGCAGCCCCCGGAGGGGTTATAATTCACCCCTCCACTTT.

J is TRBJ2-7 and V is TRBV27, with D possibly being TRBD2 (6 bases). Germline V gene sequence: CDR1 MNHEY, CDR2 SMNVEV (reference sequence). The CDR3 consists of 16 residues. Trimming removed 5 bases at V and 2 bases at J, with 19 bases between. CDR3 protein: CASSPEGGVLTYEQYF. CDR3 nucleotide sequence: TGTGCCAGCAGTCCGGAGGGCGGGGTCCTCACCTACGAGCAGTACTTC.

V is TRBV29-1 and J is TRBJ2-7, with 7 nucleotides matching TRBD1. After removal of 5 bases from V and 6 bases from J, the junction contained 7 bases not matched to a gene. CDR3 length equals 12 residues. Germline lookup yields CDR1 SQVTM and CDR2 ANQGSEA. The CDR3 spells CSVSETGAEQYF. The DNA for the CDR3 is TGCAGCGTTTCAGAAACAGGGGCCGAGCAGTACTTC.

V is TRBV19 and J is TRBJ2-2; perhaps TRBD1 as D (5 bases). With 8 bases removed from V and 4 bases from J, the gap between germline ends came to 17 bases. The germline gives CDR1 LNHDA, CDR2 SQIVND (reference sequence). There are 15 residues in the CDR3. The CDR3, as DNA: TGTGCCAGTCATAGACAGACCGAGCCCACCGGGGAGCTGTTTTTT. Residues: CASHRQTEPTGELFF.

The rearrangement joins TRBV27 to TRBJ1-5; the D is unclear. The CDR3 has 15 amino acids. V dropped 5 bases and J dropped 6 bases, with 17 bases sitting between them. From germline, CDR1 is MNHEY and CDR2 SMNVEV (reference sequence). The CDR3 sequence: CASSPRPSSGQPQHF. The CDR3 DNA sequence: TGTGCCAGCAGTCCAAGACCGTCGTCGGGTCAGCCCCAGCATTTT.

The count of this clone is one. V is TRBV28 and J is TRBJ2-1; D perhaps matches TRBD1 (5 bases). Per germline, CDR1 MDHEN and CDR2 SYDVKM. There are 11 residues in the CDR3. Trimming pared 6 bases from V and 9 bases from J, leaving 9 bases between. The CDR3 protein is CASRSQGEQFF. The CDR3 coding sequence is TGTGCCAGCAGATCGCAGGGTGAGCAGTTCTTC.